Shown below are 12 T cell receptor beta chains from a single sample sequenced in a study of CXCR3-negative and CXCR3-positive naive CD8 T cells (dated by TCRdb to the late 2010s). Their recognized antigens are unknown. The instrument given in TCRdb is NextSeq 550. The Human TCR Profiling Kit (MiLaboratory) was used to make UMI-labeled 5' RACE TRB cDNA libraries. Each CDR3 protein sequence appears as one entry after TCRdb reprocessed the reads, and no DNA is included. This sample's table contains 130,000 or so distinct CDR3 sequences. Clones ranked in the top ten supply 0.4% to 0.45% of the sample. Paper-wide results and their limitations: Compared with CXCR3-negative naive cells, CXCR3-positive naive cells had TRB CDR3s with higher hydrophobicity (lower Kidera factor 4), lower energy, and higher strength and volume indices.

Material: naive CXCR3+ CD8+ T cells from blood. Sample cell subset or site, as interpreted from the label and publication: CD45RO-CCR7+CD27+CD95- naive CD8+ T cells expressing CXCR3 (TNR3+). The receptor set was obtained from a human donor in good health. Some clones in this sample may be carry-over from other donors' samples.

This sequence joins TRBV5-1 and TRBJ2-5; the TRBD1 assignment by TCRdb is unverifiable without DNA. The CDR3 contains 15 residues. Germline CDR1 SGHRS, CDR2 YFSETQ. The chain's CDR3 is CASSLENGGYETQYF.

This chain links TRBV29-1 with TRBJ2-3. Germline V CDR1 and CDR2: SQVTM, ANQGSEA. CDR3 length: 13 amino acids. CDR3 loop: CSVDWDGRDTQYF.

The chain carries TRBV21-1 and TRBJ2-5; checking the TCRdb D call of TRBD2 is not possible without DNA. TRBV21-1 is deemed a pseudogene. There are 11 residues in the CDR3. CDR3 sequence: CASKTRETQYF.

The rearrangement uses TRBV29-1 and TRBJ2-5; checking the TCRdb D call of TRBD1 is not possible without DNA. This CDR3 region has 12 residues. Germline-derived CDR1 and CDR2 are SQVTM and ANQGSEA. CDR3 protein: CSVEVGAETQYF.

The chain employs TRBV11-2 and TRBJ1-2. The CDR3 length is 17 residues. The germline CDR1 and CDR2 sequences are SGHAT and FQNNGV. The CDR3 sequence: CASSLDHKGFTNYGYTF.

CDR3 amino acids: CASSVTSGFHTGELFF. This chain connects TRBV7-3 to TRBJ2-2; TCRdb calls TRBD2, which cannot be checked without DNA. CDR1 SGHTA and CDR2 FQGTGA come from the germline V gene. CDR3 length equals 16 residues.

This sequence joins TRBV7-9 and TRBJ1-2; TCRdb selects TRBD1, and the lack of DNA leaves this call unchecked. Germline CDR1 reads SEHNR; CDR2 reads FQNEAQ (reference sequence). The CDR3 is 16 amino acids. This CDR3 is CASSLSGTGGSHGYTF. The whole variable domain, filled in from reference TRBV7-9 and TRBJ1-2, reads DTGVSQNPRHKITKRGQNVTFRCDPISEHNRLYWYRQTLGQGPEFLTYFQNEAQLEKSRLLSDRFSAERPKGSFSTLEIQRTEQGDSAMYLCASSLSGTGGSHGYTFGSGTRLTVV.

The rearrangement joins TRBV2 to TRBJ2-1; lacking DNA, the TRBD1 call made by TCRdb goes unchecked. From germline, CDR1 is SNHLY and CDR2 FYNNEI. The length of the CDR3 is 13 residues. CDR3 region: CASSERGRDEQFF.

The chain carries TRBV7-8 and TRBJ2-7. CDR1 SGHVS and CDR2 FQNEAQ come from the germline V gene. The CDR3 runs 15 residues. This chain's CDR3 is CASSLARGSLYEQYF.

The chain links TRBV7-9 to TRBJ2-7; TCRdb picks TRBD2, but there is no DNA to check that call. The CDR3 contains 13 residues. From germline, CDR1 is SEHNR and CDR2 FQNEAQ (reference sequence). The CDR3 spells CASSAAGGQEQYF.

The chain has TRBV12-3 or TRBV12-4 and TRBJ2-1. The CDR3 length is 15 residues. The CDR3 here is CASSTDGPERNEQFF.

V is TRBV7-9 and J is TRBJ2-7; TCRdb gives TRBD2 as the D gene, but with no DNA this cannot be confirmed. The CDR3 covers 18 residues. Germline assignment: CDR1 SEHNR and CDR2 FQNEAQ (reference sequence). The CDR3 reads CASSSFERGTSGGYEQYF.